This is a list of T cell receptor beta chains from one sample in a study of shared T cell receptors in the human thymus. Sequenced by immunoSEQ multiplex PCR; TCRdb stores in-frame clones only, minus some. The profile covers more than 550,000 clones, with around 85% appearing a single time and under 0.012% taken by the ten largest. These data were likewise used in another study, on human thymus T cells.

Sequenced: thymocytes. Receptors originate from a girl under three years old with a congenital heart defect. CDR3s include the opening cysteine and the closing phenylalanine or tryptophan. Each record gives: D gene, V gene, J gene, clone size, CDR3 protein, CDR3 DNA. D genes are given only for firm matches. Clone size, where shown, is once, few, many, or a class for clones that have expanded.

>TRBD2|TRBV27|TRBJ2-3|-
CASRQGLFTDTQYF
TGTGCCAGCCGTCAGGGACTATTCACAGATACGCAGTATTTT
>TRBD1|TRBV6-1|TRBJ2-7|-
CASSEVFVRTGPFYEQYF
TGTGCCAGCAGTGAGGTATTCGTTAGGACAGGGCCTTTCTACGAGCAGTACTTC
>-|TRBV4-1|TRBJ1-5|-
CASSQDLEYSNQPQHF
TGCGCCAGCAGCCAAGACTTAGAATATAGCAATCAGCCCCAGCATTTT
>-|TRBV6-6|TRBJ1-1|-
CASTGGRNTEAFF
TGTGCCAGCACGGGGGGGCGGAACACTGAAGCTTTCTTT
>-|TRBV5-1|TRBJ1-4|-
CASSLERSSATNEKLFF
TGCGCCAGCAGCTTGGAACGGAGCTCGGCAACTAATGAAAAACTGTTTTTT
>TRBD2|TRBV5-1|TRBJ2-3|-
CASSLMSGGASDTQYF
TGCGCCAGCAGCTTGATGAGCGGGGGGGCTTCTGATACGCAGTATTTT
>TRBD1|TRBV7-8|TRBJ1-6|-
CASSSEKQGAVSPLHF
TGTGCCAGCAGCTCAGAGAAACAGGGGGCAGTTTCACCCCTCCACTTT
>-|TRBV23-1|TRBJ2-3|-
CASSTGQSSTDTQYF
TGCGCCAGCAGCACAGGACAGTCTAGCACAGATACGCAGTATTTT
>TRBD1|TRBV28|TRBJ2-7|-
CASSGGQGRYEQYF
TGTGCCAGCAGCGGCGGACAGGGCAGATACGAGCAGTACTTC
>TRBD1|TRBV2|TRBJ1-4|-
CASSEGPGQGSLLGEKLFF
TGTGCCAGCAGTGAGGGGCCGGGACAGGGTAGCTTGCTCGGCGAAAAACTGTTTTTT
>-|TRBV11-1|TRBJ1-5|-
CASSLGLGRHEPQHF
TGTGCCAGCAGCTTAGGGTTGGGCAGACATGAGCCCCAGCATTTT
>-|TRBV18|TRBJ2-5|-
CASSPPGGHPQETQYF
TGTGCCAGCTCACCACCGGGAGGTCACCCACAAGAGACCCAGTACTTC
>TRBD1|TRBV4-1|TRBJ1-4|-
CASSAHRGQDEKLFF
TGCGCCAGCAGCGCCCACAGGGGGCAGGATGAAAAACTGTTTTTT
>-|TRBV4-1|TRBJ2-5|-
CASSQDNVKWYRETQYF
TGCGCCAGCAGCCAAGATAATGTGAAATGGTACCGGGAGACCCAGTACTTC
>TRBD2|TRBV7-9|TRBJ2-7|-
CASSYEVAGIASYEQYF
TGTGCCAGCAGCTACGAGGTAGCGGGGATAGCAAGCTACGAGCAGTACTTC
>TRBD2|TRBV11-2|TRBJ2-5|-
CASSARGSGGETQYF
TGTGCCAGCAGCGCCCGGGGTAGCGGGGGTGAGACCCAGTACTTC
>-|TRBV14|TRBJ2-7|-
CASSQEYFREKHF
TGTGCCAGCAGCCAAGAGTACTTTCGTGAGAAACACTTC
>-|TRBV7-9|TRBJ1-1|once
CASSRLHTGRDTEAFF
TGTGCCAGCAGCCGACTCCATACAGGGAGGGACACTGAAGCTTTCTTT
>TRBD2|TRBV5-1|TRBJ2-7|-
CASSWGLAGYEQYF
TGCGCCAGCAGCTGGGGCCTAGCGGGCTACGAGCAGTACTTC
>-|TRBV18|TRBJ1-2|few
CASSPPITYTF
TGTGCCAGCTCACCTCCTATCACCTACACCTTC
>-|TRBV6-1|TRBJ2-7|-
CASSNRARGDYEQYF
TGTGCCAGCAGCAACCGGGCTCGGGGAGACTACGAGCAGTACTTC
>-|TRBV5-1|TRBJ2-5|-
CASSCDIEVFAGAHQETQYF
TGCGCCAGCAGCTGCGATATTGAGGTTTTCGCGGGGGCGCACCAAGAGACCCAGTACTTC
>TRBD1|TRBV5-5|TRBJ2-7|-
CASSVHRDRFSYEQYF
TGTGCCAGCAGCGTTCACCGGGACAGATTCTCCTACGAGCAGTACTTC
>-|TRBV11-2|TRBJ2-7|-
CASSPVVVAANYEQYF
TGTGCCAGCAGCCCAGTAGTAGTAGCGGCGAACTACGAGCAGTACTTC